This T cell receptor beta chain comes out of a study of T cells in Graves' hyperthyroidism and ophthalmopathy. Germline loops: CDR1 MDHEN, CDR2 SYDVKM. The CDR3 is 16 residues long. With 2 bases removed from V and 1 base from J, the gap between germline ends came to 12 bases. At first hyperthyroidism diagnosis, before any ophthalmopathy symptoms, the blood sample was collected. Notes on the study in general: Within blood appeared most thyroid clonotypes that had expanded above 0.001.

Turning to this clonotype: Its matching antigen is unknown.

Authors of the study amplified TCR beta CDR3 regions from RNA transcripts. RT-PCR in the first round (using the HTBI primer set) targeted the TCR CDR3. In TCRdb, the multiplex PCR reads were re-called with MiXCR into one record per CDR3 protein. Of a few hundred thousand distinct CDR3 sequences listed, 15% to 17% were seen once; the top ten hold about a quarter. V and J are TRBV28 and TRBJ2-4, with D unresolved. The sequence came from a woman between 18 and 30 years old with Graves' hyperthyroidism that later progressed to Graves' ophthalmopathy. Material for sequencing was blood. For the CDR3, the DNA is TGTGCCAGCAGTTTAAGGTCGCATAGCGCCAAAAACATTCAGTACTTC. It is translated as CASSLRSHSAKNIQYF.